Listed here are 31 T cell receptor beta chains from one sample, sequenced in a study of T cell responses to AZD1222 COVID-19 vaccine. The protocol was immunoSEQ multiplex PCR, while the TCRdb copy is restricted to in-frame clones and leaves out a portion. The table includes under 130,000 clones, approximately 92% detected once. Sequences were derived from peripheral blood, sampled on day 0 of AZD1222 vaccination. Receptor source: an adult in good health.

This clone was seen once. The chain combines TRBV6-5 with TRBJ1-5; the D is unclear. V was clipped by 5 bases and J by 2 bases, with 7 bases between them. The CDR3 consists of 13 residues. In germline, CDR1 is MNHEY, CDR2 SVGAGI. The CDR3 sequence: CASSLDGNQPQHF. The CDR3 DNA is TGTGCCAGCAGTCTGGACGGCAATCAGCCCCAGCATTTT.

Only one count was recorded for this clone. Here the CDR3 DNA reads TGTGCCAGCAGTTCTTGGATCCGTGACAGGGGTCGTGATAGCAATCAGCCCCAGCATTTT. This encodes CASSSWIRDRGRDSNQPQHF. The rearrangement links TRBV28 to TRBJ1-5; the match to TRBD1 covers 8 bases. Germline CDR1 MDHEN, CDR2 SYDVKM. CDR3 size: 20 residues. J was trimmed by 0 bases and V by 4 bases; bases with no gene match: 17.

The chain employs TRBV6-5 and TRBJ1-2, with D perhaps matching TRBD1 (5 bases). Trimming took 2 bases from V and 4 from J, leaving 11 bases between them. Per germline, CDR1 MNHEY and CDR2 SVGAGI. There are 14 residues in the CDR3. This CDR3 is CASSYGASGYGYTF. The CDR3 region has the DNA TGTGCCAGCAGTTACGGGGCAAGTGGCTATGGCTACACCTTC.

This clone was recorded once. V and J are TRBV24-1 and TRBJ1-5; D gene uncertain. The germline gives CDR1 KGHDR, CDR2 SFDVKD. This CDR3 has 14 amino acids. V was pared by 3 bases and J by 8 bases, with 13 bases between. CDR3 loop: CATSDPEGVEPQHF. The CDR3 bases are TGTGCCACCAGTGATCCAGAGGGAGTGGAGCCCCAGCATTTT.

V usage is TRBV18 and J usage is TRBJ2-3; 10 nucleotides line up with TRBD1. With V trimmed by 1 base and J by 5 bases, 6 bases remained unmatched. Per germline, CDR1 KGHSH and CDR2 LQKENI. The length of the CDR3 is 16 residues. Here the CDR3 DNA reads TGTGCCAGCTCACCACGGGACAGGGGAGTTTTAGATACGCAGTATTTT. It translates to CASSPRDRGVLDTQYF.

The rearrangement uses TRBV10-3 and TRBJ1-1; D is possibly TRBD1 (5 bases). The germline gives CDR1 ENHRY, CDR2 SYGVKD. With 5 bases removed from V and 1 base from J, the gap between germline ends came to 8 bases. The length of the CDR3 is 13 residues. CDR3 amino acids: CAISTQENTEAFF. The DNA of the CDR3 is TGTGCCATCAGTACACAGGAGAACACTGAAGCTTTCTTT.

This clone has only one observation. The CDR3 spells CASGAGFGGFF. The CDR3 region has the DNA TGTGCCAGCGGAGCTGGCTTTGGGGGTTTCTTT. This rearrangement joins TRBV12-3 or TRBV12-4 to TRBJ1-1, with TRBD1 as a possible D gene (5 bases). Trimming cost V 8 bases and J 13 bases, with 17 bases left between them. CDR3 length: 11 amino acids.

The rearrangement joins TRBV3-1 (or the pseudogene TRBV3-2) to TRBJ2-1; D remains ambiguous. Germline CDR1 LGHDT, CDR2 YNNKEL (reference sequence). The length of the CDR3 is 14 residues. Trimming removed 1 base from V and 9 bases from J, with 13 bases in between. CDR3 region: CASSQGYDSGEQFF. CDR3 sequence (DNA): TGTGCCAGCAGCCAAGGTTATGACTCGGGTGAGCAGTTCTTC.

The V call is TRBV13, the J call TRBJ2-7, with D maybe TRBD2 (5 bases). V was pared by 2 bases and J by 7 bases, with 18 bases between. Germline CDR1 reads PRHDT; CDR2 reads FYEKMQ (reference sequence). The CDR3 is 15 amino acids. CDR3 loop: CASSLITATSGEQYF. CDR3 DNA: TGTGCCAGCAGCTTAATTACAGCGACGTCGGGGGAGCAGTACTTC.

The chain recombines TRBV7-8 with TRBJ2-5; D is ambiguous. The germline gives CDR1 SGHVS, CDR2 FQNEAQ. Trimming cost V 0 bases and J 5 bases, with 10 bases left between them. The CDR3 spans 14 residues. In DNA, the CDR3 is TGTGCCAGCAGCTTAGCAGGGCAGTTTGAGACCCAGTACTTC. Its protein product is CASSLAGQFETQYF.

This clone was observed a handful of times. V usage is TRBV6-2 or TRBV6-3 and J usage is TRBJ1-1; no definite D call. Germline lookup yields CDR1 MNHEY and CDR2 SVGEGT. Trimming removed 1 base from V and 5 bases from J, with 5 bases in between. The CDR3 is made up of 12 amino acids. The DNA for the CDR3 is TGTGCCAGCAGTTACTGGGAGACTGAAGCTTTCTTT. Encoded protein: CASSYWETEAFF.

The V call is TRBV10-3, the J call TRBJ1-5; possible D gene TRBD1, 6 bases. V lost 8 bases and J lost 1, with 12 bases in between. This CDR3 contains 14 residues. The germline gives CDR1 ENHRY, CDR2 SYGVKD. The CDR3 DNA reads TGTGCCATCGGACCAGGACAGAGCAATCAGCCCCAGCATTTT. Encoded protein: CAIGPGQSNQPQHF.

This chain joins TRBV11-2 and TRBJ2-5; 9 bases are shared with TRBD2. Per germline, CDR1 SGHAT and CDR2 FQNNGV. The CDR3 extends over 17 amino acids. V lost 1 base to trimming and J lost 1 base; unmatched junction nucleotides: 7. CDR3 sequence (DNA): TGTGCCAGCAGCTTAGCCTCACTAGCGGGTACCCAAGAGACCCAGTACTTC. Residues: CASSLASLAGTQETQYF.

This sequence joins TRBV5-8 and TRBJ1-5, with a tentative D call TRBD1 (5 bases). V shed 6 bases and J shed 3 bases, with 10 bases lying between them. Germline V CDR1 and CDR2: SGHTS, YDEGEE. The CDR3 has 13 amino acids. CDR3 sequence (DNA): TGTGCCAGCATTCAGGGCCTCAATCAGCCCCAGCATTTT. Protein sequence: CASIQGLNQPQHF. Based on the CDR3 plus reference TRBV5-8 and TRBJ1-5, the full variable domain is EAGVTQSPTHLIKTRGQQATLRCSPISGHTSVYWYQQALGLGLQFLLWYDEGEERNRGNFPPRFSGRQFPNYSSELNVNALELEDSALYLCASIQGLNQPQHFGDGTRLSIL.

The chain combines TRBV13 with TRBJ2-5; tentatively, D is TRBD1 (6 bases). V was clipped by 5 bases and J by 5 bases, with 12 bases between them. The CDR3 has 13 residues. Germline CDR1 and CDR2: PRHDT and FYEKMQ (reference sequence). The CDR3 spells CASSQDSVETQYF. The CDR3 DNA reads TGTGCCAGCAGCCAGGACAGTGTCGAGACCCAGTACTTC.

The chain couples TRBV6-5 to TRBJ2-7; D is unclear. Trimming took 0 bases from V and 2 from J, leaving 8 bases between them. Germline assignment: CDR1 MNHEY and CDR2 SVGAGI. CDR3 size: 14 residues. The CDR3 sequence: CASSYSKGTYEQYF. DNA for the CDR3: TGTGCCAGCAGTTACTCGAAGGGAACCTACGAGCAGTACTTC.

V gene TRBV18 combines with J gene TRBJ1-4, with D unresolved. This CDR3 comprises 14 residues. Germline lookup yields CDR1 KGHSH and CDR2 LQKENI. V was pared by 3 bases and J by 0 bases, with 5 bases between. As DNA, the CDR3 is TGTGCCAGCTCACCGTCAGCAACTAATGAAAAACTGTTTTTT. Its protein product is CASSPSATNEKLFF.

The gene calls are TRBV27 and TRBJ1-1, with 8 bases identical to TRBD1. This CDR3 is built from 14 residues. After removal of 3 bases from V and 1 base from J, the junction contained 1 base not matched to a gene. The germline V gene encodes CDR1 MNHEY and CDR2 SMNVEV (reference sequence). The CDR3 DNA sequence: TGTGCCAGCAGTTTGGGACAGGCGAACACTGAAGCTTTCTTT. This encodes CASSLGQANTEAFF.

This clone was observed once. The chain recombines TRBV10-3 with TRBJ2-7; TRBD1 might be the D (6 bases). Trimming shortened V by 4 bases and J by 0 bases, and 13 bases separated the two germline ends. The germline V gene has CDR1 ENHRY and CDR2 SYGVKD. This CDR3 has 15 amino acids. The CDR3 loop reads CAISATGPNSYEQYF. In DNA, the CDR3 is TGTGCCATCAGTGCAACAGGGCCTAACTCCTACGAGCAGTACTTC.

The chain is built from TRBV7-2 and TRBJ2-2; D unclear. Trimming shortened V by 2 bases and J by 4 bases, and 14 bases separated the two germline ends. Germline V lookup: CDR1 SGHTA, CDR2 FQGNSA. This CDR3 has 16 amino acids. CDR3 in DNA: TGTGCCAGCAGCTTAACTCGAAGTCGTGGCACCGGGGAGCTGTTTTTT. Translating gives CASSLTRSRGTGELFF.

CDR3: CASSWLGAPDEKLFF. CDR3 sequence (DNA): TGTGCCAGCAGCTGGCTCGGGGCCCCAGATGAAAAACTGTTTTTT. This rearrangement joins TRBV5-5 to TRBJ1-4; possible D gene TRBD1, 5 bases. Trimming pared 3 bases from V and 6 bases from J, leaving 15 bases between. CDR3 length: 15 amino acids. From germline, CDR1 is SGHKS and CDR2 YYEKEE (reference sequence). Supplemented by reference TRBV5-5 and TRBJ1-4, the full variable domain reads DAGVTQSPTHLIKTRGQQVTLRCSPISGHKSVSWYQQVLGQGPQFIFQYYEKEERGRGNFPDRFSARQFPNYSSELNVNALLLGDSALYLCASSWLGAPDEKLFFGSGTQLSVL.

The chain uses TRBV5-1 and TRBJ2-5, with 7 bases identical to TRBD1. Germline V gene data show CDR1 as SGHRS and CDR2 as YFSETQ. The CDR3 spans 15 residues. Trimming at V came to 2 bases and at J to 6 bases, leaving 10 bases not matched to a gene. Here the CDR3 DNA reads TGCGCCAGCAGCTTAACCGACAGGGAGACGCAGACCCAGTACTTC. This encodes CASSLTDRETQTQYF.

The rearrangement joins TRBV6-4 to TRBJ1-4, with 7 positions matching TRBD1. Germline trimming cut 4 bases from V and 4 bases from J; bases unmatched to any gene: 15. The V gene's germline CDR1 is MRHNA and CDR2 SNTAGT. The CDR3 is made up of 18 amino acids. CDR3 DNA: TGTGCCAGCAGTGGAGGAGCCGGGACAGATAGCTATAATGAAAAACTGTTTTTT. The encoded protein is CASSGGAGTDSYNEKLFF.

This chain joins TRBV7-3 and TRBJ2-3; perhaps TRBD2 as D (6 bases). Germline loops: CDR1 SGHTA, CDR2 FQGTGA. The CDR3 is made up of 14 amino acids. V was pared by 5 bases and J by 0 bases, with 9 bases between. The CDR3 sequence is CASSLGRSTDTQYF. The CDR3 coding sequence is TGTGCCAGCAGCCTCGGGAGAAGCACAGATACGCAGTATTTT.

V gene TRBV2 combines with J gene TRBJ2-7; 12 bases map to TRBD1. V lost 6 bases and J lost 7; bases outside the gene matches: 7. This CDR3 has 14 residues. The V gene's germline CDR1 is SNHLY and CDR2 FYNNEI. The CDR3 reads CASSRDRGQDEQYF. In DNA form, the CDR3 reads TGTGCCAGCAGCCGGGACAGGGGGCAGGATGAGCAGTACTTC.

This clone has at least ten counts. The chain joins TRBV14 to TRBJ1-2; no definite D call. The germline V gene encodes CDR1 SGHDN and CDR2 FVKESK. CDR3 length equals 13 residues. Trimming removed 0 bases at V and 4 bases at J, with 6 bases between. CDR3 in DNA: TGTGCCAGCAGCCAAGAGGAGGGCTATGGCTACACCTTC. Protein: CASSQEEGYGYTF. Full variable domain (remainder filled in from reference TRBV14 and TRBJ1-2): EAGVTQFPSHSVIEKGQTVTLRCDPISGHDNLYWYRRVMGKEIKFLLHFVKESKQDESGMPNNRFLAERTGGTYSTLKVQPAELEDSGVYFCASSQEEGYGYTFGSGTRLTVV.

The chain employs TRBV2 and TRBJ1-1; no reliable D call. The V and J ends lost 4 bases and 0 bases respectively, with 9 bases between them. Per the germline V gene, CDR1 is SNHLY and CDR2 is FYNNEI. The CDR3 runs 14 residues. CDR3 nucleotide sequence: TGTGCCAGCAGTGCCCTTGGTATGAACACTGAAGCTTTCTTT. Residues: CASSALGMNTEAFF.

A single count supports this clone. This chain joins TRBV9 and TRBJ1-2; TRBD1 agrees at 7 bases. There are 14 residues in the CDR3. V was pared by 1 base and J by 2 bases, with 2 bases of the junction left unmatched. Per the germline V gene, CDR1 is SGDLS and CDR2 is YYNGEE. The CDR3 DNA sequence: TGTGCCAGCAGCGTATCGACAGGGAACTATGGCTACACCTTC. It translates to CASSVSTGNYGYTF.

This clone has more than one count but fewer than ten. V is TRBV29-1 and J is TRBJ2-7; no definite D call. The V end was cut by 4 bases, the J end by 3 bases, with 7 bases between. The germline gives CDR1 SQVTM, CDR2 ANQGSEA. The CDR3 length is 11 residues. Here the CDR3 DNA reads TGCAGCGTTGCACAGAACTACGAGCAGTACTTC. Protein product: CSVAQNYEQYF.

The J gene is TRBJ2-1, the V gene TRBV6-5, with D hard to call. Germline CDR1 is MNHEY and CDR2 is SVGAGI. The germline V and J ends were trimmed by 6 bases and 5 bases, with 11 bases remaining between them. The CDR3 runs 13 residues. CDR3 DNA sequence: TGTGCCAGCAGCGTTGAGACCGACAATGAGCAGTTCTTC. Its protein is CASSVETDNEQFF.

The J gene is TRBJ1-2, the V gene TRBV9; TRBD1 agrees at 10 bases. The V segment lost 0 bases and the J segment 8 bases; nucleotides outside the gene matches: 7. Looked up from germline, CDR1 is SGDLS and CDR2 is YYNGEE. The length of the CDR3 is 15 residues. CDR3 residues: CASSVAGTGVAGYTF. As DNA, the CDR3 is TGTGCCAGCAGCGTAGCGGGGACAGGGGTGGCAGGCTACACCTTC.